Presented here are 14 T cell receptor beta chains from one specimen sequenced in a study of shared clonotypes between healthy human individuals. The assay was immunoSEQ multiplex PCR, and TCRdb's table has in-frame clones only and misses some. The sample has some 2 million clones, approximately 94% seen once; the top ten hold roughly 1%. CD45RO-negative CD8 cells positively selected for CCR7 made up the naive population, which excluded terminally differentiated effector memory CD45RA+ cells. Sequences were obtained from naive CD8+ T cells sorted from blood. These receptors were taken from a man aged 18 to 29 in good health.

The rearrangement joins TRBV4-3 to TRBJ2-3, with a weak D call TRBD2 (6 bases). With 1 base removed from V and 2 bases from J, the gap between germline ends came to 10 bases. This CDR3 region has 15 residues. In germline, CDR1 is LGHNA, CDR2 YSLEER. CDR3 loop: CASSQGTGATDTQYF. The CDR3 bases are TGCGCCAGCAGCCAAGGAACGGGAGCCACAGATACGCAGTATTTT.

The chain is built from TRBV19 and TRBJ2-1; 7 positions match TRBD1. The CDR3 has 13 residues. The V segment lost 6 bases and the J segment 6 bases; nucleotides outside the gene matches: 5. Germline V CDR1 and CDR2: LNHDA, SQIVND (reference sequence). The CDR3 protein is CASSATGFNEQFF. The DNA of the CDR3 is TGTGCCAGTAGCGCGACAGGGTTCAATGAGCAGTTCTTC. The full variable domain, completed using reference TRBV19 and TRBJ2-1, is DGGITQSPKYLFRKEGQNVTLSCEQNLNHDAMYWYRQDPGQGLRLIYYSQIVNDFQKGDIAEGYSVSREKKESFPLTVTSAQKNPTAFYLCASSATGFNEQFFGPGTRLTVL.

The chain is built from TRBV5-5 and TRBJ2-7; 8 bases agree with TRBD1. Germline CDR1 and CDR2: SGHKS and YYEKEE (reference sequence). J was trimmed by 4 bases and V by 0 bases; bases with no gene match: 0. The CDR3 spans 13 residues. The CDR3 sequence: CASSLDRGYEQYF. In nucleotides, the CDR3 is TGTGCCAGCAGCTTGGACAGGGGGTACGAGCAGTACTTC. Using reference TRBV5-5 and TRBJ2-7 for the parts outside the CDR3, the full variable domain is DAGVTQSPTHLIKTRGQQVTLRCSPISGHKSVSWYQQVLGQGPQFIFQYYEKEERGRGNFPDRFSARQFPNYSSELNVNALLLGDSALYLCASSLDRGYEQYFGPGTRLTVT.

The rearrangement links TRBV6-1 to TRBJ2-4, with 8 bases matching TRBD2. The CDR3 runs to 16 residues. Germline loops: CDR1 MNHNS, CDR2 SASEGT. V gave up 3 bases and J gave up 2 bases; unmatched junction bases: 6. The CDR3 sequence: CASSDRGGGTKNIQYF. The CDR3 DNA is TGTGCCAGCAGTGACCGGGGGGGAGGGACCAAAAACATTCAGTACTTC.

The chain recombines TRBV4-2 with TRBJ2-1; TRBD2 matches at 9 bases. The V gene end was trimmed by 0 bases and the J gene end by 0 bases; junction bases not matched to a gene: 3. This CDR3 is 17 amino acids long. From germline, CDR1 is LGHNA and CDR2 YNFKEQ. CDR3 loop: CASSQELAGSSYNEQFF. The DNA for the CDR3 is TGTGCCAGCAGCCAAGAACTAGCGGGTAGCTCCTACAATGAGCAGTTCTTC.

Regarding this clone: At the DNA level, this CDR3 is encoded by other sequences in the same sample as well. The rearrangement uses TRBV11-2 and TRBJ1-1; D unresolved. V dropped 1 base and J dropped 6 bases, with 3 bases sitting between them. CDR3 size: 11 residues. CDR1 and CDR2 from the germline V gene are SGHAT and FQNNGV. The CDR3 loop reads CASSLGPEAFF. CDR3 in DNA: TGTGCCAGCAGCTTAGGCCCTGAAGCTTTCTTT.

V usage is TRBV6-1 and J usage is TRBJ1-1; TRBD1 might be the D (6 bases). This CDR3 region has 14 residues. The germline V gene has CDR1 MNHNS and CDR2 SASEGT. With 1 base removed from V and 4 bases from J, the gap between germline ends came to 10 bases. The CDR3 sequence: CASSEVRGATEAFF. CDR3 nucleotides: TGTGCCAGCAGTGAAGTTAGGGGGGCCACTGAAGCTTTCTTT.

J is TRBJ2-3 and V is TRBV6-1; the match to TRBD2 covers 13 bases. Germline values: CDR1 MNHNS, CDR2 SASEGT. V shed 0 bases, J shed 6 bases, and the junction held 9 bases outside the gene matches. The CDR3 is 18 amino acids. The CDR3 region has the DNA TGTGCCAGCAGTGAAGCGCTACTAGCGGGGGGGATGTGGGATACGCAGTATTTT. This translates into CASSEALLAGGMWDTQYF.

The chain couples TRBV4-1 to TRBJ2-7, with D possibly being TRBD1 (5 bases). CDR3 length equals 15 residues. Germline CDR1 MGHRA, CDR2 YSYEKL. V lost 1 base and J 0 bases, leaving 10 bases between the germline ends. In DNA form, the CDR3 reads TGCGCCAGCAGCCAAGTGTTCACAGGCTCCTACGAGCAGTACTTC. The encoded protein is CASSQVFTGSYEQYF.

The chain is built from TRBV27 and TRBJ1-1; no firm D call. The CDR3 is made up of 14 amino acids. The V and J ends lost 0 bases and 1 base respectively, with 6 bases between them. From germline, CDR1 is MNHEY and CDR2 SMNVEV (reference sequence). The CDR3: CASSLSPRNTEAFF. CDR3 nucleotide sequence: TGTGCCAGCAGTTTATCTCCACGGAACACTGAAGCTTTCTTT.

The V call is TRBV7-9, the J call TRBJ2-1; possibly TRBD2 for D (5 bases). The CDR3 length is 14 residues. With 5 bases removed from V and 6 bases from J, the gap between germline ends came to 14 bases. Germline assignment: CDR1 SEHNR and CDR2 FQNEAQ (reference sequence). DNA of the CDR3: TGTGCCAGCAGCACCCCCACTAGTATCAATGAGCAGTTCTTC. The encoded protein is CASSTPTSINEQFF.

The chain links TRBV4-1 to TRBJ2-4; D is perhaps TRBD1 (5 bases). This CDR3 comprises 15 residues. Trimming stripped 0 bases from V and 6 bases from J, with 12 bases between. Germline loops: CDR1 MGHRA, CDR2 YSYEKL. CDR3 coding DNA: TGCGCCAGCAGCCAAGATGACAGCAGGGTAAACATTCAGTACTTC. This encodes CASSQDDSRVNIQYF.

The genes are TRBV27 and TRBJ2-1; D possibly corresponds to TRBD2 (6 bases). V gave up 6 bases and J gave up 0 bases, with 9 bases separating them. Germline V gene lookup returns CDR1 MNHEY and CDR2 SMNVEV (reference sequence). The CDR3 contains 14 residues. The CDR3 DNA follows: TGTGCCAGCAGCGTGGGAGGCTCCTACAATGAGCAGTTCTTC. This gives the protein CASSVGGSYNEQFF.

On this clone itself: This specimen includes other DNA sequences encoding the same CDR3. This chain links TRBV19 with TRBJ2-7; 8 bases are a match to TRBD1. Trimming took 9 bases from V and 3 from J; bases not matched to a gene: 4. CDR1 and CDR2 from the germline V gene are LNHDA and SQIVND (reference sequence). CDR3 size: 12 residues. CDR3 loop: CASGQGGYEQYF. The CDR3 DNA reads TGTGCCAGCGGACAGGGTGGCTACGAGCAGTACTTC. Full variable domain (missing parts from reference TRBV19 and TRBJ2-7): DGGITQSPKYLFRKEGQNVTLSCEQNLNHDAMYWYRQDPGQGLRLIYYSQIVNDFQKGDIAEGYSVSREKKESFPLTVTSAQKNPTAFYLCASGQGGYEQYFGPGTRLTVT.